These 20 T cell receptor beta chains came from one sample sequenced in a study of blood T cell repertoires in COVID-19. Produced via immunoSEQ multiplex PCR; TCRdb's table is partial and in-frame only. This table holds under 300,000 clones, roughly 88% found once. Source material: PBMCs or T cells enriched from blood (not recorded which). These receptors originate from a woman aged 40-49 years with acute COVID-19.

The V call is TRBV3-1 (or the pseudogene TRBV3-2), the J call TRBJ2-5, with D perhaps TRBD1 (5 bases). CDR3 length: 14 residues. Between the trimmed V and J ends, which lost 1 base and 4 bases, there was a span of 10 bases. Per the germline V gene, CDR1 is LGHDT and CDR2 is YNNKEL (reference sequence). The CDR3 is CASSQAQGRETQYF. CDR3 DNA: TGTGCCAGCAGCCAAGCCCAGGGTCGAGAGACCCAGTACTTC.

The chain joins TRBV30 to TRBJ1-1, with 8 bases matching TRBD1. Losses at the gene ends were 1 base for V and 7 bases for J; bases not matched to a gene: 5. The CDR3 spans 13 residues. The V gene's germline CDR1 is GTSNPN and CDR2 SVGIG (reference sequence). The CDR3, as DNA: TGTGCCTGGAGTGGGACAGGGAAGGATGAAGCTTTCTTT. Translation gives CAWSGTGKDEAFF. Using reference TRBV30 and TRBJ1-1 for the parts outside the CDR3, the full variable domain is SQTIHQWPATLVQPVGSPLSLECTVEGTSNPNLYWYRQAAGRGLQLLFYSVGIGQISSEVPQNLSASRPQDRQFILSSKKLLLSDSGFYLCAWSGTGKDEAFFGQGTRLTVV.

The chain has TRBV7-6 and TRBJ2-1, with TRBD2 matching 7 bases. The junction had 6 bases not matched to a gene; V was cut back by 4 bases and J by 0 bases. The CDR3 has 16 amino acids. Germline values: CDR1 SGHVS, CDR2 FNYEAQ. CDR3 protein: CASSSPSGVSYNEQFF. CDR3 bases: TGTGCCAGCAGCTCCCCCAGCGGGGTCTCCTACAATGAGCAGTTCTTC.

The chain recombines TRBV5-1 with TRBJ1-6; D is perhaps TRBD1 (5 bases). Germline V lookup: CDR1 SGHRS, CDR2 YFSETQ. This CDR3 has 17 amino acids. Trimming removed 4 bases from V and 1 base from J, with 15 bases in between. CDR3 region: CASSPSREKSYNSPLHF. The CDR3 nucleotides read TGCGCCAGCAGCCCCTCCAGGGAAAAGTCCTATAATTCACCCCTCCACTTT.

In DNA form, the CDR3 reads TGTGCCAGCAGCTTATCTGGGGCTCAAGTGGGGCAGTACGTC. Protein sequence: CASSLSGAQVGQYV. The gene calls are TRBV11-3 and TRBJ2-7; TRBD1 might be the D (5 bases). The CDR3 extends over 14 amino acids. V lost 2 bases and J 9 bases, leaving 17 bases between the germline ends. CDR1 and CDR2 (germline): SGHNT, YENEEA.

The genes are TRBV5-1 and TRBJ2-2; 8 bases fit TRBD1. The ends lost 0 bases at V and 4 bases at J; junction bases unmatched: 5. The germline V gene has CDR1 SGHRS and CDR2 YFSETQ. This CDR3 is 16 amino acids long. The CDR3 sequence is CASSLAQGAATGELFF. In nucleotides, the CDR3 is TGCGCCAGCAGCTTGGCTCAGGGGGCGGCCACCGGGGAGCTGTTTTTT.

J is TRBJ2-2 and V is TRBV15; TRBD1 matches 7 bases. The length of the CDR3 is 16 residues. Germline assignment: CDR1 LNHNV and CDR2 YYDKDF (reference sequence). V lost 5 bases and J lost 6; bases outside the gene matches: 12. CDR3 sequence: CATSLPGQRNPGELFF. The CDR3 nucleotides read TGTGCCACCAGCCTCCCGGGACAGAGGAATCCCGGGGAGCTGTTTTTT.

V and J are TRBV19 and TRBJ2-7, with D possibly being TRBD2 (5 bases). Germline V CDR1 and CDR2: LNHDA, SQIVND (reference sequence). The V end was cut by 4 bases, the J end by 3 bases, with 16 bases between. The CDR3 extends over 15 amino acids. CDR3 sequence reads: CASSTRGWLSYEQYF. CDR3 nucleotides: TGTGCCAGTAGTACCCGGGGATGGCTAAGCTACGAGCAGTACTTC.

The V gene is TRBV2, the J gene TRBJ2-3; tentatively, D is TRBD2 (6 bases). The germline V gene has CDR1 SNHLY and CDR2 FYNNEI. This CDR3 spans 16 amino acids. V was clipped by 8 bases and J by 3 bases, with 21 bases between them. CDR3 sequence reads: CASGLLGTLATDTQYF. The CDR3 DNA reads as TGTGCCAGCGGCCTACTCGGGACTCTTGCGACAGATACGCAGTATTTT.

The J gene is TRBJ1-1, the V gene TRBV19; 7 bases fit TRBD1. V shed 8 bases, J shed 2 bases, and the junction held 8 bases outside the gene matches. This CDR3 has 14 amino acids. Germline V gene sequence: CDR1 LNHDA, CDR2 SQIVND (reference sequence). The CDR3 region is CASLRRQGNTEAFF. CDR3 sequence (DNA): TGTGCCAGTCTTAGGCGACAGGGAAACACTGAAGCTTTCTTT.

The chain employs TRBV11-2 and TRBJ2-5; D might be TRBD1 (6 bases). This CDR3 has 14 amino acids. V was trimmed by 1 base and J by 4 bases, leaving 10 bases between them. Germline V gives CDR1 SGHAT, CDR2 FQNNGV. In DNA form, the CDR3 reads TGTGCCAGCAGCTTAGCGAGAGGGGGAGAGACCCAGTACTTC. It is translated as CASSLARGGETQYF.

This clone was detected a few times. This chain links TRBV7-2 with TRBJ2-7, with D maybe TRBD1 (5 bases). This CDR3 has 15 residues. Trimming took off 0 bases at V and 1 base at J, with 10 bases between the two ends. The germline V gene encodes CDR1 SGHTA and CDR2 FQGNSA. CDR3 in amino acids: CASSLAGQTSYEQYF. CDR3 DNA: TGTGCCAGCAGCTTAGCGGGGCAGACTTCCTACGAGCAGTACTTC.

The chain couples TRBV29-1 to TRBJ2-5; TRBD1 matches 7 bases. J lost 0 bases, V lost 3 bases, and 1 base had no gene match. In germline, CDR1 is SQVTM, CDR2 ANQGSEA. This CDR3 has 13 amino acids. The DNA of the CDR3 is TGCAGCGTTGAGGGACAGTACCAAGAGACCCAGTACTTC. Translation gives CSVEGQYQETQYF.

J is TRBJ1-1 and V is TRBV9; D is ambiguous. The CDR3 loop spans 15 amino acids. The germline V and J ends were trimmed by 4 bases and 1 base, with 14 bases remaining between them. Germline V gene data show CDR1 as SGDLS and CDR2 as YYNGEE. CDR3 in amino acids: CASSQNGQTNTEAFF. In DNA form, the CDR3 reads TGTGCCAGCAGCCAGAATGGGCAGACGAACACTGAAGCTTTCTTT. The full variable domain, its missing parts supplied by reference TRBV9 and TRBJ1-1, is DSGVTQTPKHLITATGQRVTLRCSPRSGDLSVYWYQQSLDQGLQFLIQYYNGEERAKGNILERFSAQQFPDLHSELNLSSLELGDSALYFCASSQNGQTNTEAFFGQGTRLTVV.

A single count supports this clone. The V gene is TRBV19, the J gene TRBJ1-5; D gene unclear. V was cut by 3 bases and J by 2 bases, with 11 bases left in between. The CDR3 length is 15 residues. Germline V gene data show CDR1 as LNHDA and CDR2 as SQIVND (reference sequence). Here the CDR3 reads CASSMSRRGNQPQHF. Written as DNA, the CDR3 is TGTGCCAGTAGTATGTCACGGAGGGGCAATCAGCCCCAGCATTTT.

The chain employs TRBV12-5 and TRBJ2-1, with 12 bases identical to TRBD2. In germline, CDR1 is LGHNT, CDR2 FRNRAP. The CDR3 sequence is 15 residues long. Trimming took 7 bases from V and 3 from J; bases not matched to a gene: 4. The CDR3, as DNA: TGTGCTAGTGCCGGGACTAGCGGGTACTACAATGAGCAGTTCTTC. It translates to CASAGTSGYYNEQFF. Looking up the rest from reference TRBV12-5 and TRBJ2-1 gives the full variable domain: DARVTQTPRHKVTEMGQEVTMRCQPILGHNTVFWYRQTMMQGLELLAYFRNRAPLDDSGMPKDRFSAEMPDATLATLKIQPSEPRDSAVYFCASAGTSGYYNEQFFGPGTRLTVL.

J is TRBJ2-2 and V is TRBV7-9; 9 bases map to TRBD2. Trimming cost V 4 bases and J 6 bases; bases outside gene matches: 6. The CDR3 length is 15 residues. CDR1 and CDR2 from the germline V gene are SEHNR and FQNEAQ (reference sequence). CDR3 protein: CASSSGLAGPGELFF. The DNA for the CDR3 is TGTGCCAGCAGCTCGGGACTAGCCGGGCCCGGGGAGCTGTTTTTT.

This chain joins TRBV5-6 and TRBJ2-7; 10 bases match TRBD2. V was clipped by 0 bases and J by 6 bases; unmatched bases: 0. CDR1 and CDR2 from the germline V gene are SGHDT and YYEEEE. The CDR3 extends over 13 amino acids. The CDR3 region has the DNA TGTGCCAGCAGCTTGGGACTAGCGGGCGAGCAGTACGTC. Protein product: CASSLGLAGEQYV.

This clone was found a few times. The chain employs TRBV18 and TRBJ1-2; the match to TRBD1 covers 10 bases. CDR3 length equals 14 residues. The germline V gene encodes CDR1 KGHSH and CDR2 LQKENI. Unmatched junction bases numbered 2, after V lost 3 bases and J lost 4 bases. CDR3 coding DNA: TGTGCCAGCTCACCTAGGGACAGGGGCTATGGCTACACCTTC. Protein product: CASSPRDRGYGYTF.

Only one count was recorded for this clone. V usage is TRBV18 and J usage is TRBJ1-2, with 7 bases fitting TRBD1. In germline, CDR1 is KGHSH, CDR2 LQKENI. V shed 4 bases and J 4 bases; nucleotides not matched to a gene: 6. The CDR3 is 14 residues long. In nucleotides, the CDR3 is TGTGCCAGCTCACGAGAGCAGGGGGGCTATGGCTACACCTTC. Protein sequence: CASSREQGGYGYTF.